This T cell receptor beta chain was captured in a study of T-cell reconstitution after alpha-beta-depleted transplantation in children. This clonotype has just a few counts. Unique molecular identifiers were incorporated when the TCRbeta library was constructed. TCRdb used MiXCR to reprocess the PCR reads, holding one entry per CDR3 protein. The table records hundreds of thousands of distinct CDR3 sequences, about 11% of them present only once. Material: PBMCs from the stem cell graft donor, obtained from the stem cell graft. The TCR originated in a human donor who donated a stem cell graft to a child with acute myeloid leukemia.

The CDR3 coding sequence is TGCAGTGCTTCTATCTTAGCGGGAGAGAGCACAGATACGCAGTATTTT. Residues: CSASILAGESTDTQYF. The chain recombines TRBV20-1 with TRBJ2-3; 9 positions match TRBD2. The V gene end was trimmed by 5 bases and the J gene end by 0 bases; junction bases not matched to a gene: 9. CDR3 length: 16 amino acids. Germline values: CDR1 DFQATT, CDR2 SNEGSKA (reference sequence).